The sequence of this TCR beta chain was determined in a study of identical twins. TCRdb re-called the 5' RACE reads with MiXCR, one entry per CDR3 protein. The sample contains about 490,000 distinct CDR3 sequences, roughly 15% of which appear only once. Every donor was a healthy Caucasian. V dropped 5 bases and J dropped 4; count of bases not matched to a gene: 12. Germline lookup yields CDR1 KGHDR and CDR2 SFDVKD. The CDR3 spans 16 residues. This same sample was also taken into another study, of yellow fever vaccine responses in identical twins.

The rearrangement uses TRBV24-1 and TRBJ2-7, with TRBD1 matching over 8 bases. The sample comprised CD4+ T cells sorted from blood. This receptor was obtained from a woman aged 18-29 years in good health. DNA of the CDR3: TGTGCCACCAGTGTCACGAGGGGCAGGGGGCGTTACGAGCAGTACTTC. This sequence encodes CATSVTRGRGRYEQYF.